This T cell receptor beta chain was found in a study of blood T cell repertoires in COVID-19. Turning to the study itself: T cells, B-cell-depleted T cells, or PBMCs provided the cDNA or gDNA that served as material.

The data were produced by immunoSEQ multiplex PCR, yet TCRdb's version contains in-frame clones alone and is incomplete. Among around 400,000 clones listed, around 83% were seen once. Material: PBMCs or T cells enriched from blood (not recorded which). The sequence was collected from a woman between 50 and 59 years old who had recovered from COVID-19.

This CDR3 is CASSSGDRGRNEAFF. In DNA, the CDR3 is TGTGCCAGCAGCTCTGGTGACAGGGGAAGAAATGAAGCTTTCTTT. The chain employs TRBV11-3 and TRBJ1-1; TRBD1 matches at 8 bases. CDR1 and CDR2 (germline): SGHNT, YENEEA. CDR3 length: 15 residues. V was pared by 4 bases and J by 7 bases, with 11 bases of the junction left unmatched.